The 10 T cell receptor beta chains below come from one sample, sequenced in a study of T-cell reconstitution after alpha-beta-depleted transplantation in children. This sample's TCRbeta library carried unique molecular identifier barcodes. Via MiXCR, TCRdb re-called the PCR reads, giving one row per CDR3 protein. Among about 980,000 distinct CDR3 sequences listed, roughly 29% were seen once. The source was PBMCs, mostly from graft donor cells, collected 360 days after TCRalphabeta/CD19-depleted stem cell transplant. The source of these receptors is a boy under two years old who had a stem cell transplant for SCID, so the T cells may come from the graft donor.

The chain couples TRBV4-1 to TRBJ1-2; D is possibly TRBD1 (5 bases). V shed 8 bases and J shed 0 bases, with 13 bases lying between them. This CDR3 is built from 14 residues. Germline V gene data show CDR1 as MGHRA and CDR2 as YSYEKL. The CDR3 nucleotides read TGCGCCAGCCTGGCAGGACACCCTAACTATGGCTACACCTTC. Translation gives CASLAGHPNYGYTF.

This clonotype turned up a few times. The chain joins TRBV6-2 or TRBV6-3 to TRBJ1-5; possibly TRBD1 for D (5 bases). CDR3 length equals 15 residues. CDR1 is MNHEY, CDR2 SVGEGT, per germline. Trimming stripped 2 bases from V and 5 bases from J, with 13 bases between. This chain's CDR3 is CASSYRRGVDQPQHF. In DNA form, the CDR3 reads TGTGCCAGCAGTTACCGCCGGGGGGTGGATCAGCCCCAGCATTTT.

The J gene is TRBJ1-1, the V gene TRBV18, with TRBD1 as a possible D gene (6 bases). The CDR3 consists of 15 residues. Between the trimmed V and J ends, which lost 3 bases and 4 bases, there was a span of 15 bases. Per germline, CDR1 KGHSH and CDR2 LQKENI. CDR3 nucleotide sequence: TGTGCCAGCTCACCCGTAAGGGGGATAGCCACTGAAGCTTTCTTT. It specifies CASSPVRGIATEAFF.

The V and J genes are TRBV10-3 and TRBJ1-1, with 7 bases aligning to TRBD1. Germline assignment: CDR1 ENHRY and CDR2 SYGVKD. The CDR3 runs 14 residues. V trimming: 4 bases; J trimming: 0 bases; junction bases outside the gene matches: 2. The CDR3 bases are TGTGCCATCAGTGCGGGACAGCTGAACACTGAAGCTTTCTTT. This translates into CAISAGQLNTEAFF.

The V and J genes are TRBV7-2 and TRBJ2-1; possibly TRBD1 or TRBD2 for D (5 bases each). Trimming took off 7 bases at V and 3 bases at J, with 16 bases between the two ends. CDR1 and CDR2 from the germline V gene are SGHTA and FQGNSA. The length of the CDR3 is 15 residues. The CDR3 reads CASTAEAGHYNEQFF. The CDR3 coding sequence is TGTGCCAGCACCGCGGAGGCAGGGCACTACAATGAGCAGTTCTTC.

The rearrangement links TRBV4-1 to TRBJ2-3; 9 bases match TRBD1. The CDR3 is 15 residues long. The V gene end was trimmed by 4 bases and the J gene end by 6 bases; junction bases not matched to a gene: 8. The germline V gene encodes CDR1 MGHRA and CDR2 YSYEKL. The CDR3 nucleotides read TGCGCCAGCAGCCCTCCCGGGACAGGGAGTGATACGCAGTATTTT. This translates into CASSPPGTGSDTQYF.

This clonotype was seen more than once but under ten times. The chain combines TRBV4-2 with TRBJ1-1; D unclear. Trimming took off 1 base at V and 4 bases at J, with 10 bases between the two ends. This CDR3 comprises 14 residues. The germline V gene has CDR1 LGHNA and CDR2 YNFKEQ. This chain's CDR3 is CASSQARIATEAFF. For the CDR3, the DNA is TGTGCCAGCAGCCAAGCCAGGATTGCCACTGAAGCTTTCTTT.

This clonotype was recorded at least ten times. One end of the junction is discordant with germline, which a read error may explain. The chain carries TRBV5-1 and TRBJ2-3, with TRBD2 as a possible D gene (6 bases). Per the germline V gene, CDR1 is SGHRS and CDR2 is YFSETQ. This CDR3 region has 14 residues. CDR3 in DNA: TGTGCCAGCAGTTTAGCGGTGGGGACAGATACGCAGTATTTT. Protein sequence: CASSLAVGTDTQYF.

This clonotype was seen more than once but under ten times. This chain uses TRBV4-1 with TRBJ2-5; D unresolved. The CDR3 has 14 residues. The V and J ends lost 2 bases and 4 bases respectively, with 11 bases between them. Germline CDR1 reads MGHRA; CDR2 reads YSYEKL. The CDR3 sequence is CASSQYQRGETQYF. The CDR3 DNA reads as TGCGCCAGCAGCCAATACCAACGTGGAGAGACCCAGTACTTC.

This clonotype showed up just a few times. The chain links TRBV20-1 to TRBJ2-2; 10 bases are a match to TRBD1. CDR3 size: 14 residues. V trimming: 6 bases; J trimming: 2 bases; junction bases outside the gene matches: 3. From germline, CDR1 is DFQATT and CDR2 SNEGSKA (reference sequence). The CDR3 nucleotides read TGCAGTGCCGGGGACAGGGGTAACACCGGGGAGCTGTTTTTT. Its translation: CSAGDRGNTGELFF.